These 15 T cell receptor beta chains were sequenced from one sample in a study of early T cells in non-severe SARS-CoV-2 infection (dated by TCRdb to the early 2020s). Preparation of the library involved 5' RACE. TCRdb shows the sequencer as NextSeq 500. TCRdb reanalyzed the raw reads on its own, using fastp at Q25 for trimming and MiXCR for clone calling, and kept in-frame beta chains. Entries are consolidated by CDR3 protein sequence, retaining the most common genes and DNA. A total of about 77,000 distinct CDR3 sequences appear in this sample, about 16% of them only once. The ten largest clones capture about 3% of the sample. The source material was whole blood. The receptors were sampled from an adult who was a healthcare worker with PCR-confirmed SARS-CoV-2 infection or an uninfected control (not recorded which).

In nucleotides, the CDR3 is TGTGCCAGCAGACAGGCGACAGGAACTAGCTCCTATAATTCACCCCTCCACTTT. Protein sequence: CASRQATGTSSYNSPLHF. The rearrangement uses TRBV12-3 or TRBV12-4 and TRBJ1-6; perhaps TRBD1 as D (6 bases). The length of the CDR3 is 18 residues. V lost 6 bases and J lost 0, with 18 bases in between.

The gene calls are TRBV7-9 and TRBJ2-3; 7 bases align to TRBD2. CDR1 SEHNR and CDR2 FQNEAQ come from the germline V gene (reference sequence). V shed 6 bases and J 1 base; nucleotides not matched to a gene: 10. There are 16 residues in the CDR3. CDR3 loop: CASRPAPAGRTDTQYF. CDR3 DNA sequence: TGTGCCAGCAGGCCCGCCCCAGCGGGGCGCACAGATACGCAGTATTTT.

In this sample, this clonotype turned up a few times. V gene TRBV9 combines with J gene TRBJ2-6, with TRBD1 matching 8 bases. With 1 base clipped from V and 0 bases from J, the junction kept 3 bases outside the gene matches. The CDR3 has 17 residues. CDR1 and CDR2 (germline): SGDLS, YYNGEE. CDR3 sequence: CASSVRTGISGANVLTF. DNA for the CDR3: TGTGCCAGCAGCGTACGGACAGGGATCTCTGGGGCCAACGTCCTGACTTTC.

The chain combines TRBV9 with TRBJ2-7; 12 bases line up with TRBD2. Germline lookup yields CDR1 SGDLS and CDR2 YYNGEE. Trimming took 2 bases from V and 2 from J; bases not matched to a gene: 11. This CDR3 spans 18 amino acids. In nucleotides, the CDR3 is TGTGCCAGCAGCGTCGGGACTAGCGGGTTTGGTGCTGCCTACGAGCAGTACTTC. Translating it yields CASSVGTSGFGAAYEQYF.

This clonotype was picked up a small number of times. The CDR3 reads CASTPRDRGKDEQFF. The CDR3 nucleotides read TGTGCCAGCACTCCCAGGGACAGGGGAAAGGATGAGCAGTTCTTC. The chain couples TRBV2 to TRBJ2-1, with 10 bases aligning to TRBD1. Germline V gene sequence: CDR1 SNHLY, CDR2 FYNNEI. The CDR3 is made up of 15 amino acids. Trimming cost V 7 bases and J 8 bases; bases outside gene matches: 11.

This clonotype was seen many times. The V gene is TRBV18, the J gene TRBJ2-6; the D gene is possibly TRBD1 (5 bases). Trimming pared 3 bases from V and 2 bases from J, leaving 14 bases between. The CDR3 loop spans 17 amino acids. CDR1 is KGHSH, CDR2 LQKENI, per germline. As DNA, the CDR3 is TGTGCCAGCTCACCGTATGGGGCCAACACTGGGGCCAACGTCCTGACTTTC. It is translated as CASSPYGANTGANVLTF.

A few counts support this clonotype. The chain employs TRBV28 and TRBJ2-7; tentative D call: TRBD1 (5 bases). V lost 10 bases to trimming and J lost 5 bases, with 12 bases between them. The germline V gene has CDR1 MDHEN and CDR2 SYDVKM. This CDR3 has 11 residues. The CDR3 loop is CAIQGVNEQYF. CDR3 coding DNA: TGTGCCATCCAAGGGGTCAACGAGCAGTACTTC.

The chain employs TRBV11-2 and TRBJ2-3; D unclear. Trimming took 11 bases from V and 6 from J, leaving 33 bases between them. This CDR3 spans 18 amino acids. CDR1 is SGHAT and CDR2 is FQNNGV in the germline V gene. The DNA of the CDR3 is TGTGCCCTTACCCCCCGCACAGACCGTCCTACTAAAATGGATACGCAGTATTTT. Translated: CALTPRTDRPTKMDTQYF.

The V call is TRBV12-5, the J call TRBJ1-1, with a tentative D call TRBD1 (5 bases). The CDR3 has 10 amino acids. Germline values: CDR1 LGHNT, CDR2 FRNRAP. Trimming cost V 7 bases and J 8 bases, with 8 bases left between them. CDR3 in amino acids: CASASGEAFF. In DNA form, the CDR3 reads TGTGCTAGTGCCTCAGGGGAAGCTTTCTTT.

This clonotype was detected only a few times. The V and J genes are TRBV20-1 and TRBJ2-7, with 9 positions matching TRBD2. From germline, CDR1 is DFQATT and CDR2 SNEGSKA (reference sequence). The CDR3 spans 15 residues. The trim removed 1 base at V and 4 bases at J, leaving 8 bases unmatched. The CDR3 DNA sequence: TGCAGTGCTAGAGCCCTGACTAGCGGCTCATACGAGCAGTACTTC. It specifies CSARALTSGSYEQYF.

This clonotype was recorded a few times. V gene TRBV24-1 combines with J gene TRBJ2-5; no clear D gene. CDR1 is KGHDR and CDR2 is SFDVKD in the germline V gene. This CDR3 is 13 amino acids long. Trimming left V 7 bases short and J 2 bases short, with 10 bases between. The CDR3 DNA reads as TGTGCCACCAGCGCTCAGAGACAAGAGACCCAGTACTTC. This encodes CATSAQRQETQYF.

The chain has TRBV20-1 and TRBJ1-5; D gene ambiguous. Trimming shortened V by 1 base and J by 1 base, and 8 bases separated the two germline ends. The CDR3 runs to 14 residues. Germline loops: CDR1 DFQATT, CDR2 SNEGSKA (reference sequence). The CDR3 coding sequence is TGCAGTGCTAGAGTTCCGGGGAGCAATCAGCCCCAGCATTTT. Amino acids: CSARVPGSNQPQHF.

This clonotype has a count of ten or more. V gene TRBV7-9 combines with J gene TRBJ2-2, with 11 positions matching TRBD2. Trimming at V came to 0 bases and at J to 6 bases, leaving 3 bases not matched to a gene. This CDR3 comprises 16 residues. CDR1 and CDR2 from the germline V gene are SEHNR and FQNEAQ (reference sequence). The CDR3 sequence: CASSLALAGGSGELFF. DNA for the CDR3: TGTGCCAGCAGCTTAGCTCTAGCGGGAGGTTCCGGGGAGCTGTTTTTT.

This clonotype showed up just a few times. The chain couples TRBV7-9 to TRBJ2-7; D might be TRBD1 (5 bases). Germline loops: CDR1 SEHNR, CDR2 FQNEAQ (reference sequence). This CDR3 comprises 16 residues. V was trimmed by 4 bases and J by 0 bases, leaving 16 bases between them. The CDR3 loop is CASSSLRPTVSYEQYF. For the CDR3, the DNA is TGTGCCAGCAGCTCCTTACGCCCGACAGTCTCCTACGAGCAGTACTTC.

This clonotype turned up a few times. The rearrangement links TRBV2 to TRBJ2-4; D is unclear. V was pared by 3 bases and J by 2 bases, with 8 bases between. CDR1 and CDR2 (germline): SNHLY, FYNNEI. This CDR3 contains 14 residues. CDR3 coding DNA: TGTGCCAGCAGTGATAGATGGTCCAAAAACATTCAGTACTTC. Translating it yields CASSDRWSKNIQYF.